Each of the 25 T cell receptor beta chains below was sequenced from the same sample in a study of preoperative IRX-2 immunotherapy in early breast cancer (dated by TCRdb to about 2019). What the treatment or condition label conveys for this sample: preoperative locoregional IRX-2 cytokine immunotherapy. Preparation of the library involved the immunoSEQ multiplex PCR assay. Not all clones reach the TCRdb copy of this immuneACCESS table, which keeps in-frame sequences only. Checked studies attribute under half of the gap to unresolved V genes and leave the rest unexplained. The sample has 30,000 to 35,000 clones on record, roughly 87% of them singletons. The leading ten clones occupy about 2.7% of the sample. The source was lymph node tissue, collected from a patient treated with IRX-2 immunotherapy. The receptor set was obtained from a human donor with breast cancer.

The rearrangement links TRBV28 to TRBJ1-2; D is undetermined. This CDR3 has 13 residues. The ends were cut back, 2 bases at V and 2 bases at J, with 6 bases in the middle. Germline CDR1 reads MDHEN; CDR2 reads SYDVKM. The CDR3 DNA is TGTGCCAGCAGTTTAAAGGGAAACTATGGCTACACCTTC. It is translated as CASSLKGNYGYTF.

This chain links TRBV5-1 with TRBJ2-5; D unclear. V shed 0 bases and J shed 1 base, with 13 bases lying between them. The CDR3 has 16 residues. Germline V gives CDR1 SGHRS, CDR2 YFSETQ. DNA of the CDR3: TGCGCCAGCAGCTTGGGCCCCCTCTCAGGCCAAGAGACCCAGTACTTC. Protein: CASSLGPLSGQETQYF.

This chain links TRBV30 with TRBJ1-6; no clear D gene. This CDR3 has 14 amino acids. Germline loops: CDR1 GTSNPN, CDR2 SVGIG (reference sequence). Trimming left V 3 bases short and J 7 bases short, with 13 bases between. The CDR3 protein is CAWSGVPFNSPLHF. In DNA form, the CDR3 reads TGTGCCTGGAGCGGGGTCCCCTTCAATTCACCCCTCCACTTT.

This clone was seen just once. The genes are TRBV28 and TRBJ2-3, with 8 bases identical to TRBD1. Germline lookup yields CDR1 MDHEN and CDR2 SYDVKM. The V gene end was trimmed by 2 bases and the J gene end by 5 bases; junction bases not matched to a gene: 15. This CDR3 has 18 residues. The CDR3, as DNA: TGTGCCAGCAGTTTAAGGGGACAGGTTCTTACAGGTAGAGATACGCAGTATTTT. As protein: CASSLRGQVLTGRDTQYF. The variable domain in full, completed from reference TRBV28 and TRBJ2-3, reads DVKVTQSSRYLVKRTGEKVFLECVQDMDHENMFWYRQDPGLGLRLIYFSYDVKMKEKGDIPEGYSVSREKKERFSLILESASTNQTSMYLCASSLRGQVLTGRDTQYFGPGTRLTVL.

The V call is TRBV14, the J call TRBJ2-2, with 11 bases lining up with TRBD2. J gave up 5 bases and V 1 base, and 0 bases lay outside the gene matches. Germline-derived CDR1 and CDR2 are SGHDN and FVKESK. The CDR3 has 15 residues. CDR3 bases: TGTGCCAGCAGCCAAGCTAGCGGGGGGACCGGGGAGCTGTTTTTT. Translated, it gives CASSQASGGTGELFF. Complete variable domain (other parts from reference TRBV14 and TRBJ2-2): EAGVTQFPSHSVIEKGQTVTLRCDPISGHDNLYWYRRVMGKEIKFLLHFVKESKQDESGMPNNRFLAERTGGTYSTLKVQPAELEDSGVYFCASSQASGGTGELFFGEGSRLTVL.

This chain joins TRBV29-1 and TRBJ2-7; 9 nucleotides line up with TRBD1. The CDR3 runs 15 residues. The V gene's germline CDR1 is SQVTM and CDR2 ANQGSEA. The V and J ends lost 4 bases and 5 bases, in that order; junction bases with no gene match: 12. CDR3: CSVALRGTGHHEQYF. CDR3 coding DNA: TGCAGCGTTGCCCTACGGGGGACAGGGCACCACGAGCAGTACTTC.

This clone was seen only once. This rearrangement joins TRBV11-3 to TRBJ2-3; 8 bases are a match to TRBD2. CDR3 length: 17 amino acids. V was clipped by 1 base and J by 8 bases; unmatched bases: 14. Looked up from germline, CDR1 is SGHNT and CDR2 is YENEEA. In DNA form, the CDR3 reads TGTGCCAGCAGCTTAGGATTCGGCAAAGCGGGAGATGGTACGCAGTATTTT. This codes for CASSLGFGKAGDGTQYF.

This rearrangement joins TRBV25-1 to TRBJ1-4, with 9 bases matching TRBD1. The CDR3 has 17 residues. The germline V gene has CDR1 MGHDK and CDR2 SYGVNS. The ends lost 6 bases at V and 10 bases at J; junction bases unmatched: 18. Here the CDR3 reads CASSPEGTGRAGLKLFF. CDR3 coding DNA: TGTGCCAGCAGCCCCGAAGGGACAGGGCGGGCGGGTCTAAAACTGTTTTTT.

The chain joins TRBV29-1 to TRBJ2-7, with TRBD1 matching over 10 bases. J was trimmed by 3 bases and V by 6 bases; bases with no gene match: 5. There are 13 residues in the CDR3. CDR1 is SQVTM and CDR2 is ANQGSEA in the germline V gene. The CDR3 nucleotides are TGCAGCGTAGGAGACAGGGGGCTCTACGAGCAGTACTTC. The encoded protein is CSVGDRGLYEQYF.

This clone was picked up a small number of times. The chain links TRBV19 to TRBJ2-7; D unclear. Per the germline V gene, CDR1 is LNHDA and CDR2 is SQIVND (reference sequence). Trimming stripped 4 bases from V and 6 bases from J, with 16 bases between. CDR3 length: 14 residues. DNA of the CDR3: TGTGCCAGTAGTACCCCTTGGCAGGTTGGCGAGCAGTACTTC. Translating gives CASSTPWQVGEQYF. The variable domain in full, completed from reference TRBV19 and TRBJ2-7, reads DGGITQSPKYLFRKEGQNVTLSCEQNLNHDAMYWYRQDPGQGLRLIYYSQIVNDFQKGDIAEGYSVSREKKESFPLTVTSAQKNPTAFYLCASSTPWQVGEQYFGPGTRLTVT.

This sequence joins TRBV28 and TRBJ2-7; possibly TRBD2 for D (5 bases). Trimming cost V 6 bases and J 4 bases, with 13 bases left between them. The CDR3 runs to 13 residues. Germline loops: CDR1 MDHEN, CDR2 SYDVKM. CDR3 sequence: CASSPGLGYEQYF. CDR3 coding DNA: TGTGCCAGCAGCCCCGGACTCGGGTACGAGCAGTACTTC.

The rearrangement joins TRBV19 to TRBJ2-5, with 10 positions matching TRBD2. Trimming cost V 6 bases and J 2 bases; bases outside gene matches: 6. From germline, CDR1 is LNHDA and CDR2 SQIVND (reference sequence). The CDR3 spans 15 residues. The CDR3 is CASRARLAGQETQYF. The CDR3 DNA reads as TGTGCCAGTAGGGCCCGACTAGCGGGTCAAGAGACCCAGTACTTC.

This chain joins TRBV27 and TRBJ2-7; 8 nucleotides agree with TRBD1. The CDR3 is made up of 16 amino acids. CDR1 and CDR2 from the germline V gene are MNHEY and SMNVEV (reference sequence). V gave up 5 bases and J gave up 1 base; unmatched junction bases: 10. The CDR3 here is CASSPLPGQGSYEQYF. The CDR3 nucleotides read TGTGCCAGCAGTCCTCTCCCCGGACAGGGTTCCTACGAGCAGTACTTC.

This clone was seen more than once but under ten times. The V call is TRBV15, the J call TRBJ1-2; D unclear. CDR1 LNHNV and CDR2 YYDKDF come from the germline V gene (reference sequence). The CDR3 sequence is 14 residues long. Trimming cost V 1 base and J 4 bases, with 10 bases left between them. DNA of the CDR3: TGTGCCACCAGCAGAGGGGGTGCCCTCTATGGCTACACCTTC. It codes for CATSRGGALYGYTF.

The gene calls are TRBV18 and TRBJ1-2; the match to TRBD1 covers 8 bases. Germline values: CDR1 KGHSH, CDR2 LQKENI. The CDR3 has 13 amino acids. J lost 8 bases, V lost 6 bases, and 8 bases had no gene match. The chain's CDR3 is CASSRLTGEGYTF. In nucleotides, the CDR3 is TGTGCCAGCTCCCGGTTGACAGGGGAAGGCTACACCTTC.

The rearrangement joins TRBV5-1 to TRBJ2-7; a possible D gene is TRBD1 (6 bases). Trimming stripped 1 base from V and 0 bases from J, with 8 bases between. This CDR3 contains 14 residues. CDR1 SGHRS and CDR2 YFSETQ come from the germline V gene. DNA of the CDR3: TGCGCCAGCAGCTTGCGGACAGACTCCTACGAGCAGTACTTC. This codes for CASSLRTDSYEQYF.

The CDR3 sequence: CASSVAPDGLVSDTQYF. CDR3 DNA sequence: TGCGCCAGCAGTGTAGCCCCTGACGGGCTAGTCTCAGATACGCAGTATTTT. The V call is TRBV10-1, the J call TRBJ2-3; D gene unclear. Germline V gene data show CDR1 as WNHNN and CDR2 as SYGVQD (reference sequence). CDR3 size: 17 residues. V shed 4 bases and J shed 4 bases, with 21 bases lying between them.

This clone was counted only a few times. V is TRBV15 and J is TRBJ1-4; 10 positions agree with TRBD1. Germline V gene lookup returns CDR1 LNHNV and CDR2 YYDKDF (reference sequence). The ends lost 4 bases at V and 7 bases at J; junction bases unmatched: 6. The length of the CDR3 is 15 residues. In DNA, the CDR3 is TGTGCCACCAGCAAAGGGACAGGGGAGGGTGAAAAACTGTTTTTT. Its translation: CATSKGTGEGEKLFF.

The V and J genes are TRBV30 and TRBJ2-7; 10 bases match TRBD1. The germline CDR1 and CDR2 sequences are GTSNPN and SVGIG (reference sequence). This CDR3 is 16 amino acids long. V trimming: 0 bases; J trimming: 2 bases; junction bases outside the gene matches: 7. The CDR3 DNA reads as TGTGCCTGGAGTGTACCCCGACAGGGGGCCACCTACGAGCAGTACTTC. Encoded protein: CAWSVPRQGATYEQYF.

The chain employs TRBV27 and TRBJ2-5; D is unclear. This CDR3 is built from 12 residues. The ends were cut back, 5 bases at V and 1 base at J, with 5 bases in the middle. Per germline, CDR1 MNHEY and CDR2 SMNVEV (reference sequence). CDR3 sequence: CASSTAQETQYF. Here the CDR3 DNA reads TGTGCCAGCAGTACTGCCCAAGAGACCCAGTACTTC.

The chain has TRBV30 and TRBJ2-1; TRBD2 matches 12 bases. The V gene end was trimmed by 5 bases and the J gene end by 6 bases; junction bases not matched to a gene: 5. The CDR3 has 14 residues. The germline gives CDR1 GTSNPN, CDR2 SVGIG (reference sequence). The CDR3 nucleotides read TGTGCCTGGGCTAGCGGGAGGGGTCTCAATGAGCAGTTCTTC. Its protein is CAWASGRGLNEQFF.

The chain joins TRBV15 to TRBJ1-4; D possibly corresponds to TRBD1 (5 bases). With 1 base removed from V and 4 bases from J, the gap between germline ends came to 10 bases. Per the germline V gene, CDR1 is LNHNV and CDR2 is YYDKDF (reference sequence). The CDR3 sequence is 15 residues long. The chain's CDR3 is CATSRAGPFNEKLFF. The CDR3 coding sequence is TGTGCCACCAGCAGAGCAGGGCCTTTTAATGAAAAACTGTTTTTT.

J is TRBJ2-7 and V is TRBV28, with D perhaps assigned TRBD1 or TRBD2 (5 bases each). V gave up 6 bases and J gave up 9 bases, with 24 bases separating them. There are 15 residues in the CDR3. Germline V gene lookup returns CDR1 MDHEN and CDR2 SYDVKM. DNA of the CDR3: TGTGCCAGCAGGGGACCGGGCCCACCGTCCTTCGGGCAGTACTTC. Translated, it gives CASRGPGPPSFGQYF.

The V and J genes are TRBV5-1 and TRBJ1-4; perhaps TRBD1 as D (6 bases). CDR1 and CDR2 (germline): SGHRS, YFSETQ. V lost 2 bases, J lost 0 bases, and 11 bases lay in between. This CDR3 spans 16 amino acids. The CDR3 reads CASSFSTGTTNEKLFF. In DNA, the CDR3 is TGCGCCAGCAGCTTCTCAACAGGGACAACTAATGAAAAACTGTTTTTT.

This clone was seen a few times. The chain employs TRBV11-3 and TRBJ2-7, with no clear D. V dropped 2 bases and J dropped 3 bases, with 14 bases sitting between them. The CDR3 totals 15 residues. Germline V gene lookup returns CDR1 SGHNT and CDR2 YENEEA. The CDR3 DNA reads TGTGCCAGCAGCTTATCAGGTTTGGGCTTCTACGAGCAGTACTTC. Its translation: CASSLSGLGFYEQYF.